This T cell receptor (beta chain) comes out of a study of cytomegalovirus exposure and HLA in healthy donors. The CDR3 is made up of 18 amino acids. Both 60 Vbeta primers and 13 Jbeta primers went into the PCR. Sequencing was performed with immunoSEQ multiplex PCR; in TCRdb, only in-frame clones are kept and a portion is missing. The sample lists about 130,000 clones; roughly 85% were seen once. The chain employs TRBV21-1 and TRBJ2-2; the table's D call of TRBD2 was not tested on the DNA. TRBV21-1 is a listed pseudogene. The TCR originated in a man younger than 30 in good health and CMV-seropositive. The sample was PBMCs. The CDR3: CASSKDGDGGAYTGGLFF. The DNA for the CDR3 is TGTGCCAGCAGCAAAGATGGCGACGGCGGGGCCTACACCGGGGGGCTGTTTTTT.